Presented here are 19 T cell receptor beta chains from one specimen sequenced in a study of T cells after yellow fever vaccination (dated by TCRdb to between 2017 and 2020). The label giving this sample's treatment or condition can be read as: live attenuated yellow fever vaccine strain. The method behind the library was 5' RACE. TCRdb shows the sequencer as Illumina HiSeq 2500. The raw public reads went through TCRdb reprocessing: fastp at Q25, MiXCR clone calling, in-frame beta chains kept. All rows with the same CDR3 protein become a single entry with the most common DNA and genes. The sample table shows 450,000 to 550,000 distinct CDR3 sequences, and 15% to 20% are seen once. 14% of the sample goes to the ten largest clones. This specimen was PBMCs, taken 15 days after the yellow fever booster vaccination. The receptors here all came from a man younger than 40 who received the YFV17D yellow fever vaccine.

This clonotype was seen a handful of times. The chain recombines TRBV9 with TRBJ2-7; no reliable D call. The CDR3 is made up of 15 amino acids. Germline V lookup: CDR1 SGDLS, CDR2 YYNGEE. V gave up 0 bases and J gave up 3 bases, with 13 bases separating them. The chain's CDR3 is CASSVAWGTDYEQYF. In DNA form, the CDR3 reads TGTGCCAGCAGCGTAGCTTGGGGTACGGACTACGAGCAGTACTTC.

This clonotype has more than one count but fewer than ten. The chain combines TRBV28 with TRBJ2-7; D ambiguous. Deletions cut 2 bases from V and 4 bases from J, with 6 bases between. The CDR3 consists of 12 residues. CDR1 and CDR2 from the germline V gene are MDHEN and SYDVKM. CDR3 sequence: CASSLLQYEQYF. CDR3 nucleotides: TGTGCCAGCAGTTTACTCCAATACGAGCAGTACTTC.

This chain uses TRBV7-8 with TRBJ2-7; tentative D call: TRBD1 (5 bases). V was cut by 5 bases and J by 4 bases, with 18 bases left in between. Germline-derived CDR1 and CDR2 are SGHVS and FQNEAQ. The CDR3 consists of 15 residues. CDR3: CASSPTRQGIYEQYF. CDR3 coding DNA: TGTGCCAGCAGCCCGACGAGGCAGGGAATTTACGAGCAGTACTTC.

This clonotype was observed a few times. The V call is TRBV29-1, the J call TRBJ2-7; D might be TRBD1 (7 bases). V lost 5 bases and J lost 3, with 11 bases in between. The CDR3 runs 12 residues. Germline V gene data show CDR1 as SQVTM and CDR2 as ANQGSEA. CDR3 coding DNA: TGCAGCGTTACGCAGGGGGGCTACGAGCAGTACTTC. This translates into CSVTQGGYEQYF.

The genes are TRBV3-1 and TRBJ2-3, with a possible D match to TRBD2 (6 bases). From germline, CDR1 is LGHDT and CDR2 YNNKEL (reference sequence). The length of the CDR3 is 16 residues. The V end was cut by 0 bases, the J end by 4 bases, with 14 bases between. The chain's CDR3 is CASSQDLARLSDTQYF. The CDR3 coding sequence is TGTGCCAGCAGCCAAGACCTAGCGAGGCTTTCAGATACGCAGTATTTT.

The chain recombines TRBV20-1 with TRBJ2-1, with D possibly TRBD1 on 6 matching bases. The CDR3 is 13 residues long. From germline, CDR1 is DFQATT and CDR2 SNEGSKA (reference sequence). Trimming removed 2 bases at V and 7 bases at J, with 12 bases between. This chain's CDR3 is CSARRWGQNEQFF. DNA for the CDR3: TGCAGTGCTAGAAGGTGGGGGCAGAATGAGCAGTTCTTC.

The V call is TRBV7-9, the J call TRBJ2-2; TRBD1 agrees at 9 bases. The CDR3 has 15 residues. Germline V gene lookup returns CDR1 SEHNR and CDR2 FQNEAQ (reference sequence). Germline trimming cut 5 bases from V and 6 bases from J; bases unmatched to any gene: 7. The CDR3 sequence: CASSVGQGLSGELFF. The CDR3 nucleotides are TGTGCCAGCAGCGTTGGACAGGGGCTCTCCGGGGAGCTGTTTTTT.

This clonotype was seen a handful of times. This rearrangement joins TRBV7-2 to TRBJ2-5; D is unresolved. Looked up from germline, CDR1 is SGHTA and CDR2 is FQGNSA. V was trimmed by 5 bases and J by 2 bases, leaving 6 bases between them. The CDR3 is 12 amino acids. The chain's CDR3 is CASSETQETQYF. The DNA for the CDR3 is TGTGCCAGCAGCGAAACACAAGAGACCCAGTACTTC.

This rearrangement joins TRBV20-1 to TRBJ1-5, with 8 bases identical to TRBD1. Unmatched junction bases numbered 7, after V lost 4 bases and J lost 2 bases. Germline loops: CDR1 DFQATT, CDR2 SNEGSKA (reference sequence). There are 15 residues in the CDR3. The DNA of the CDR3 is TGCAGTGCTAACCGCAGGGGGCTCGGCAATCAGCCCCAGCATTTT. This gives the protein CSANRRGLGNQPQHF.

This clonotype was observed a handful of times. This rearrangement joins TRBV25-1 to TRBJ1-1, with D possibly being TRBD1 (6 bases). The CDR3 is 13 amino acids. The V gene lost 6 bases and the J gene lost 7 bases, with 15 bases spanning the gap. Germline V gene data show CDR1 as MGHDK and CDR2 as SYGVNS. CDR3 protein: CASRTGGKGEAFF. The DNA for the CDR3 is TGTGCCAGCAGGACAGGTGGTAAGGGTGAAGCTTTCTTT.

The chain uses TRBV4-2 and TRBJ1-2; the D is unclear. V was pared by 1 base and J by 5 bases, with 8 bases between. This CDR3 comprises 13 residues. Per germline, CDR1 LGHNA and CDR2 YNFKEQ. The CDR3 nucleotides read TGTGCCAGCAGCCAAGGGGGAAAGTATGGCTACACCTTC. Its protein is CASSQGGKYGYTF.

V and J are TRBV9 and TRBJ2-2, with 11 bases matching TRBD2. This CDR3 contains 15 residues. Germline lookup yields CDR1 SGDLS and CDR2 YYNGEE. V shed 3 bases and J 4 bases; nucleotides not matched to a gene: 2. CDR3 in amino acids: CASSGLAGLTGELFF. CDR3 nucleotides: TGTGCCAGCAGCGGACTAGCGGGACTCACCGGGGAGCTGTTTTTT.

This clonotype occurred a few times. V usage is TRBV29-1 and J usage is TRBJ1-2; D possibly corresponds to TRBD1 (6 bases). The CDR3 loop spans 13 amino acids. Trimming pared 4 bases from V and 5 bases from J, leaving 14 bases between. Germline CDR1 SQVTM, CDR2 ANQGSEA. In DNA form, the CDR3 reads TGCAGCGTTGTGGTCGGGGGGCGGTATGGCTACACCTTC. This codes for CSVVVGGRYGYTF. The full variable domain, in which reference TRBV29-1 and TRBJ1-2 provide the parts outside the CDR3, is SAVISQKPSRDICQRGTSLTIQCQVDSQVTMMFWYRQQPGQSLTLIATANQGSEATYESGFVIDKFPISRPNLTFSTLTVSNMSPEDSSIYLCSVVVGGRYGYTFGSGTRLTVV.

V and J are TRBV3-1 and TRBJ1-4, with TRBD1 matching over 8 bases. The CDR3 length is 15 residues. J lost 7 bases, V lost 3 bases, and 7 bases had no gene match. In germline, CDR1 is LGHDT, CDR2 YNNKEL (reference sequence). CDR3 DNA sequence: TGTGCCAGCAGCCACCGAGGACAGGGAGTTGAAAAACTGTTTTTT. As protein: CASSHRGQGVEKLFF.

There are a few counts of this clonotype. The CDR3 DNA sequence: TGCAGTGGCGCTAGCGGTCCCTCCTACGAGCAGTACTTC. This encodes CSGASGPSYEQYF. This chain connects TRBV20-1 to TRBJ2-7, with 7 bases fitting TRBD2. V shed 7 bases and J 0 bases; nucleotides not matched to a gene: 6. Germline V gene data show CDR1 as DFQATT and CDR2 as SNEGSKA (reference sequence). CDR3 length: 13 residues.

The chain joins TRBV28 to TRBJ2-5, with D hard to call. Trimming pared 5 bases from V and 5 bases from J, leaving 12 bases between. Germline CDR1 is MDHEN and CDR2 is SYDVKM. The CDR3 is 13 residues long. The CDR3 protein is CASSASLWETQYF. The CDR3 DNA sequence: TGTGCCAGCAGTGCCTCTCTGTGGGAGACCCAGTACTTC.

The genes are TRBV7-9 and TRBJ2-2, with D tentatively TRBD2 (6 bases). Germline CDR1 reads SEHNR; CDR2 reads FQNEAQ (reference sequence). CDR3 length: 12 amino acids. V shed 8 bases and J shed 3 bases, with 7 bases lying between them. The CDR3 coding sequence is TGTGCCAGCGGGGAGGACACCGGGGAGCTGTTTTTT. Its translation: CASGEDTGELFF. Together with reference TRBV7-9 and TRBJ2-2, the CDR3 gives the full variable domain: DTGVSQNPRHKITKRGQNVTFRCDPISEHNRLYWYRQTLGQGPEFLTYFQNEAQLEKSRLLSDRFSAERPKGSFSTLEIQRTEQGDSAMYLCASGEDTGELFFGEGSRLTVL.

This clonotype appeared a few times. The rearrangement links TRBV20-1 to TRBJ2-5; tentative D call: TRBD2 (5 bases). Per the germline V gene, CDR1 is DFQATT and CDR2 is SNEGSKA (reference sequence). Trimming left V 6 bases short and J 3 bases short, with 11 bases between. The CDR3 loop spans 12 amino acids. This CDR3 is CSATSGKETQYF. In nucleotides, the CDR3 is TGCAGTGCCACTAGTGGAAAAGAGACCCAGTACTTC.

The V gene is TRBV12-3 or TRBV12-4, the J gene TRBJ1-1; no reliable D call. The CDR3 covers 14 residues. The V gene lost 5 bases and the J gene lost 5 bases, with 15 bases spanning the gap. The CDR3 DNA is TGTGCCAGCAGTGGCCCAACCCGGGATACTGAAGCTTTCTTT. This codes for CASSGPTRDTEAFF.